This TCR beta chain was identified during a study of cytomegalovirus exposure and HLA in healthy donors (dated by TCRdb to 2017 to 2019). Looking at the study overall: An earlier analysis of 587 of the donors reported 276 Gb of sequence data and 95 million to 140 million unique TCR beta sequences obtained from about 200 million T cells. Rather than using new phenotypic data, the later analysis identified candidate immune exposures from TCR beta sequences and from how often those sequences occurred across donors. Typing coverage differed by locus: A, B, C, DRB1 and DQB1 were typed in roughly 629-640 donors, DQA1 in 500 to 550, DPA1 in nearly 610, and DPB1 in about 450. A later analysis re-analyzed previously published TCR beta repertoires from about 600 donors and added high-resolution HLA genotyping to study TCR occurrence patterns. Because of strong linkage in the cohort, roughly five DR-DQ haplotypes were treated as single units for association and clustering. High-throughput TCR immunosequencing, statistical association of individual TCRs with disease status, and machine learning were combined to predict cytomegalovirus infection status. Among about 360 genotyped donors of the cohort, an average of about 240,000 unique TCR beta nucleotide sequences were sequenced per donor, 15% to 20% of them non-productive. Among the roughly 400 genotyped donors, around 81% belonged to the genetic ancestry cluster associated with self-reported Caucasian donors. Alongside the repertoire data, information on donor age, sex, ethnicity and CMV serostatus was compiled. The study profiled the T cell repertoires of 666 subjects by immunosequencing and related them to cytomegalovirus serostatus. Every discovery cohort repertoire had been produced on one sequencing platform. A later genetic analysis took genome-wide SNP genotypes for about 55% of the 666 donors and used that subset as a discovery cohort. HLA typing covered class I and class II loci at four-digit resolution. In addition to the first cohort of approximately 670 subjects, a separate validation cohort of 120 different subjects was used. The study aimed to test whether signatures of past pathogen exposure could be identified by cataloging public T cell receptors. An earlier analysis of several hundred of the donors applied high-throughput TCR beta sequencing to assess whether each TCR beta V gene segment acted as functional or pseudogenic. Roughly 320 gigabases of sequencing data and roughly 80 million unique TCR sequences made up an early release that covered under 750 HLA-typed donors. Study-wide conclusions, independent of this receptor: In a later analysis, the rate of TCR association differed among HLA loci, with DRB1 alleles having the most associated TCRs and HLA-C alleles having the fewest. A group of highly shared sequence variants was considered likely to be a technical artifact of the sequencing pipeline. Most TCR sequences were observed very rarely across donors, whereas some public TCRs were present in many individuals. A few of the identified cytomegalovirus-associated TCR beta chains were confirmed in vitro to be specific for cytomegalovirus antigens. Specific HLA alleles were associated with 15,000 to 20,000 TCR beta sequences at a false discovery rate of 0.05 in a later analysis. In a later analysis, HLA-associated TCR beta chains showed more clonal expansion and lower generation probabilities than non-associated chains that were equally common. Correlated functional status among segregating V segments might be attributable to linkage disequilibrium, but an unknown experimental factor could not be ruled out. For the cohort, immune exposure information was limited to CMV serostatus. When HLA alleles, especially DR and DQ, strongly co-occurred, attributing TCR associations to individual alleles was difficult. In an earlier analysis of 587 of the donors, most TCR beta V segments appeared in productive rearrangements about 87% or about 30% of the time, broadly matching IMGT annotations. In the study, around 160 TCR beta chains were listed as associated with cytomegalovirus. According to a later analysis, parvovirus B19, influenza, CMV and Epstein-Barr virus appeared linked to several top co-occurrence clusters. The classifier was reported to diagnose cytomegalovirus status with high specificity and sensitivity in both the original cohort and the validation cohort. Compared with the 666-donor mean, donors in an Asian-associated ancestry cluster had fewer N-insertions in productive TCRs, according to a later genetic analysis. In a later genetic analysis, a missense DCLRE1C variant was associated with V-gene and J-gene trimming of TCR beta chains, and the association was replicated in an independent cohort. The earlier analysis of a few hundred of the donors excluded some 15 rarely observed V segments, including chromosome 9 orphons, because counts were too low. The authors suggested that the approach could potentially be generalized to other disease states and immunological phenotypes. Roughly uniform sequencing depth across donors was assumed in presence/absence analyses, although this assumption may not hold. Because some donors lacked HLA typing at each locus, the association tests relied only on the typed subset. In a later analysis, most CMV-associated TCR beta chains were found to appear HLA-restricted, with HLA associations seemingly driven largely by CMV exposure. Only TCR beta chains were sequenced in this cohort, and the absence of alpha or paired-chain data limited detectable features. A further reported finding was that TCR beta sequences accurately predicted the HLA-A and HLA-B alleles for most subjects in the first cohort. Some IMGT-functional V segments, including TRBV6-2 and TRBV6-3, could not be told apart with the 87-base-pair reads, so those segments were excluded.

The library was built by means of the immunoSEQ multiplex PCR assay. A mixture of 60 forward primers for TCR Vbeta segments and 13 reverse primers for TCR Jbeta segments was used in the multiplex PCR. Amplification of the CDR3 region of rearranged TCR beta genes was performed with a multiplex PCR assay on genomic DNA. The Illumina HiSeq System was used to sequence the amplified TCR beta libraries as 87-base-pair reads. The paper's data handling went like this. In a later analysis, tens of millions of unique TCR beta chains were counted across the 500 to 850 repertoires, and approximately 9.9 million of these chains were shared by at least two donors. A nearest-neighbor algorithm error-corrected the raw reads and collapsed the reads into unique sequences, merging closely related sequences to remove PCR and sequencing errors. Alignment of CDR3 sequences to IMGT reference sequences was used to assign V, D and J gene segments. Each retained sequence needed at least a six-nucleotide match to both a V gene segment and a J gene segment. Rearrangements were classified as productive when the CDR3 lacked stop codons and remained in frame with V and J, and all other rearrangements were classified as non-productive. CDR3 was defined by IMGT convention, running from the second conserved V-encoded cysteine to the conserved J-encoded phenylalanine. The earlier analysis of about 500 of the donors excluded sequences that lacked an unambiguous match to a single V gene segment. An earlier analysis of about 590 of the donors classified V segments as functional when productive rearrangements were above 56.7% and as segregating when the standard deviation between donors was above 5%. A statistical classification framework was built to diagnose cytomegalovirus status from the catalog of TCR beta chain sequences. In a later analysis, V and J genes were assigned by comparing TCR nucleotide sequences against IMGT/GENE-DB human TR gene sequences. Using the TCRdist pipeline, a later analysis assigned CDR3 sequences along with most-parsimonious VDJ recombination scenarios. In a later analysis, each TCR beta chain was defined by its CDR3 amino acid sequence together with its V-gene family, and reads lacking a unique V-gene family were excluded. To address suspected cross-contamination and a sequencing artifact, a later analysis removed approximately 590 highly shared, low-generation-probability nucleotide sequences. In a later analysis, a clonal expansion index for each public chain was calculated from normalized within-repertoire ranks of inferred template counts. In a later analysis, generation probabilities were computed with a VDJ recombination model fitted to out-of-frame rearrangements, and the resulting probabilities were checked against IGoR. A later analysis scored TCR-TCR, TCR-HLA and TCR-CMV co-occurrence with hypergeometric tests, applying a repertoire-size bias correction to TCR pairs. To estimate false discovery rates, a later analysis permuted the HLA or CMV assignments 20 times. In a later analysis, co-occurring TCRs were grouped using DBSCAN, and TCRdist sequence similarity was added for clustering within HLA-allele-positive subsets. Co-occurrence clustering excluded repertoires with fewer than 30,000 or more than 120,000 public chains, plus five with anomalous nucleotide sharing. TCRdb took this table from immuneACCESS and kept in-frame rearrangements with V and J called. Such tables lack part of the clones; where checked against another copy, unresolved V genes explain under half of the gap, and the rest is unexplained. That table is the source of V, J and clone size, and D and trimming were worked out from the DNA. This sample comprises around 140,000 clones, over 70% of them detected only once. The top ten clones comprise 1.2% to 1.5% of the sample.

CDR1 and CDR2 (SGHTA, FQGNSA) derive from the germline V gene. Cut back by 1 base and 0 bases, the V and J ends lie 9 bases apart. Spanning cysteine to phenylalanine, the CDR3 consists of 15 amino acids. Only CDR3 DNA is held: 45 bases, read in frame from base 1. A remark on this clone: The clone's antigen remains unknown. Base quality data are lacking; no much larger clone is found one base away.

The cohort consisted of 600 to 750 healthy bone marrow donors. Cohort members were all nominally healthy when sampled, although unrecorded immune exposures were likely present. The donor was CMV seronegative and was included in the group of 352 seronegative cohort members. Each donor provided a peripheral blood sample, and peripheral blood mononuclear cells were used for TCR beta sequencing. Genomic DNA was extracted from the blood cell samples with the Qiagen DNeasy Blood Extraction Kit. The chain uses TRBV7-2 and TRBJ1-2; a tentative D match to TRBD1 spans 5 bases. The sequencing sample was made of PBMCs. This clonotype was sampled from a woman in her forties in good health and CMV-seronegative. The CDR3 protein sequence reads: CASSLDQGANYGYTF. The DNA sequence is TGTGCCAGCAGCTTAGACCAGGGCGCTAACTATGGCTACACCTTC.